Listed below are T cell receptor beta chains from one sample, sequenced in a study of blood T cell repertoires in COVID-19. Profiled with immunoSEQ multiplex PCR; TCRdb holds only in-frame clones, not every one. The data show 130,000 to 150,000 clones, more than 60% seen once. The sample comprised peripheral blood. The receptors stem from a woman aged 55-69 years with acute or convalescent COVID-19. Both conserved end residues are part of each CDR3. A D gene is named only where the DNA matches it firmly. Clone sizes are given selectively: once, few, many, or a class where the clone is expanded.

D gene: TRBD1
clone size: .
J gene: TRBJ1-2
V gene: TRBV18
CDR3 DNA: TGTGCCAGCTCACCGGGACAGATTTATGGCTACACCTTC
CDR3 protein: CASSPGQIYGYTF

D gene: .
clone size: .
J gene: TRBJ2-7
V gene: TRBV7-9
CDR3 DNA: TGTGCCAGCAGCTTACCCGGGGTGCCCTACGAGCAGTACTTC
CDR3 protein: CASSLPGVPYEQYF

D gene: TRBD1
clone size: .
J gene: TRBJ2-1
V gene: TRBV5-1
CDR3 DNA: TGCGCCAGCAGCTTGACAGGGGGGTACAATGAGCAGTTCTTC
CDR3 protein: CASSLTGGYNEQFF

D gene: TRBD2
clone size: .
J gene: TRBJ2-1
V gene: TRBV5-1
CDR3 DNA: TGCGCCAGCAGCTGGCGGCCTAGCGGTTTTAGGAGGGGCTCCTACAATGAGCAGTTCTTC
CDR3 protein: CASSWRPSGFRRGSYNEQFF

D gene: TRBD2
clone size: .
J gene: TRBJ2-5
V gene: TRBV12-5
CDR3 DNA: TGTGCTAGTGGCTTCGGGACTAGCGGTCTTCACACCAAAGAGACCCAGTACTTC
CDR3 protein: CASGFGTSGLHTKETQYF

D gene: .
clone size: .
J gene: TRBJ2-1
V gene: TRBV7-3
CDR3 DNA: TGTGCCAGCAGCTTAACTAGGACTACCAATGAGCAGTTCTTC
CDR3 protein: CASSLTRTTNEQFF

D gene: TRBD2
clone size: .
J gene: TRBJ2-1
V gene: TRBV19
CDR3 DNA: TGTGCCAGTAGTCCCGTCAGGACTAGCGGGAGACGATCCTACAATGAGCAGTTCTTC
CDR3 protein: CASSPVRTSGRRSYNEQFF

D gene: .
clone size: .
J gene: TRBJ1-5
V gene: TRBV6-5
CDR3 DNA: TGTGCCAGCAGGCCCCAGGGAAATAGCAATCAGCCCCAGCATTTT
CDR3 protein: CASRPQGNSNQPQHF

D gene: .
clone size: .
J gene: TRBJ1-3
V gene: TRBV7-9
CDR3 DNA: TGTGCCAGCAGCCGCTGGGGGGGAAGCTCTGGAAACACCATATATTTT
CDR3 protein: CASSRWGGSSGNTIYF

D gene: TRBD2
clone size: once
J gene: TRBJ2-5
V gene: TRBV28
CDR3 DNA: TGTGCCAGCAGTTTAGGCCTAGCGGGGAACCAAGAGACCCAGTACTTC
CDR3 protein: CASSLGLAGNQETQYF

D gene: .
clone size: .
J gene: TRBJ2-1
V gene: TRBV30
CDR3 DNA: TGTGCCTGGAGTGCAGAACGGGACTCTCACAATGAGCAGTTCTTC
CDR3 protein: CAWSAERDSHNEQFF

D gene: .
clone size: .
J gene: TRBJ1-2
V gene: TRBV7-8
CDR3 DNA: TGTGCCAGCAGCTTTTCCGGCGGGGGCTACACCTTC
CDR3 protein: CASSFSGGGYTF

D gene: .
clone size: .
J gene: TRBJ2-3
V gene: TRBV2
CDR3 DNA: TGTGCCAGCAGTGGAGGTCCTTTGGTAGGAGATACGCAGTATTTT
CDR3 protein: CASSGGPLVGDTQYF

D gene: .
clone size: .
J gene: TRBJ2-7
V gene: TRBV7-2
CDR3 DNA: TGTGCCAGCAGCTCAAGGGGCAGTAGCTCCTACGAGCAGTACTTC
CDR3 protein: CASSSRGSSSYEQYF

D gene: .
clone size: .
J gene: TRBJ2-1
V gene: TRBV28
CDR3 DNA: TGTGCCAGCAGTTTAAGGAGGAATGAGCAGTTCTTC
CDR3 protein: CASSLRRNEQFF

D gene: TRBD2
clone size: .
J gene: TRBJ2-7
V gene: TRBV5-1
CDR3 DNA: TGCGCCAGCAGCTTGCTACTAGCGGGGCCCTCCTACGAGCAGTACTTC
CDR3 protein: CASSLLLAGPSYEQYF

D gene: TRBD2
clone size: few
J gene: TRBJ2-1
V gene: TRBV20-1
CDR3 DNA: TGCAGTGCTAGTGAAGGACTAGCGGGAGTGCATGAGCAGTTCTTC
CDR3 protein: CSASEGLAGVHEQFF

D gene: TRBD1
clone size: .
J gene: TRBJ2-7
V gene: TRBV5-1
CDR3 DNA: TGCGCCAGCAAGCGGGGACAGGGGGAATACGAGCAGTACTTC
CDR3 protein: CASKRGQGEYEQYF

D gene: TRBD1
clone size: few
J gene: TRBJ1-2
V gene: TRBV30
CDR3 DNA: TGTGCGGGGGACAGGTGGGACTATGGCTACACCTTC
CDR3 protein: CAGDRWDYGYTF

D gene: .
clone size: .
J gene: TRBJ1-1
V gene: TRBV19
CDR3 DNA: TGTGCCAGTAGTACACAGGCGATGAACACTGAAGCTTTCTTT
CDR3 protein: CASSTQAMNTEAFF

D gene: TRBD1
clone size: few
J gene: TRBJ1-3
V gene: TRBV11-1
CDR3 DNA: TGTGCCAGCAGGACGACAGGGACTGGAAACACCATATATTTT
CDR3 protein: CASRTTGTGNTIYF

D gene: .
clone size: .
J gene: TRBJ1-2
V gene: TRBV6-5
CDR3 DNA: TGTGCCAGCAGTTTACAGTTAAACTATGGCTACACCTTC
CDR3 protein: CASSLQLNYGYTF

D gene: TRBD2
clone size: once
J gene: TRBJ2-7
V gene: TRBV19
CDR3 DNA: TGTGCCAGTAGTATCGATTCTGGGGGGGGTCGATTCTACGAGCAGTACTTC
CDR3 protein: CASSIDSGGGRFYEQYF

D gene: TRBD2
clone size: few
J gene: TRBJ2-7
V gene: TRBV19
CDR3 DNA: TGTGCCATTACGAGATCGCTGGGGACTAGAGACCAATTC
CDR3 protein: CAITRSLGTRDQF

D gene: TRBD2
clone size: .
J gene: TRBJ2-5
V gene: TRBV28
CDR3 DNA: TGTGCCAGCAGTTTAGAGGCGGGACGACCGGGGGGGACCCAGTACTTC
CDR3 protein: CASSLEAGRPGGTQYF

D gene: TRBD2
clone size: .
J gene: TRBJ2-7
V gene: TRBV2
CDR3 DNA: TGTGCCAGCTCTGATGGCCACGGGGGACTAGCGGGGAGCTACGAGCAGTACTTC
CDR3 protein: CASSDGHGGLAGSYEQYF

D gene: .
clone size: .
J gene: TRBJ2-3
V gene: TRBV27
CDR3 DNA: TGTGCCAGCAGTTTAGCGGTTAGCACAGATACGCAGTATTTT
CDR3 protein: CASSLAVSTDTQYF

D gene: TRBD1
clone size: few
J gene: TRBJ2-7
V gene: TRBV2
CDR3 DNA: TGTGCCAGCAGCTGGGGACAGGGAAGGTACGAGCAGTACTTC
CDR3 protein: CASSWGQGRYEQYF

D gene: TRBD2
clone size: .
J gene: TRBJ2-2
V gene: TRBV28
CDR3 DNA: TGTGCCAGCAGCTCCCAGGGACTAGCGGGAGGGCCGGGCACCGGGGAGCTGTTTTTT
CDR3 protein: CASSSQGLAGGPGTGELFF

D gene: TRBD1
clone size: .
J gene: TRBJ2-7
V gene: TRBV2
CDR3 DNA: TGTGCCAGCAACCCGGACAGGGGCTCCTACGAGCAGTACTTC
CDR3 protein: CASNPDRGSYEQYF

D gene: TRBD2
clone size: once
J gene: TRBJ2-1
V gene: TRBV6-1
CDR3 DNA: TGTGCCAGCAGTGGGGTTCCTAGCGGGAGGTACAATGAGCAGTTCTTC
CDR3 protein: CASSGVPSGRYNEQFF

D gene: .
clone size: .
J gene: TRBJ1-2
V gene: TRBV2
CDR3 DNA: TGTGCCAGCAGTGAAGCGCTTGTACAGGGCCCCCTCGGCTACACCTTC
CDR3 protein: CASSEALVQGPLGYTF

D gene: TRBD1
clone size: once
J gene: TRBJ2-1
V gene: TRBV3-1/TRBV3-2
CDR3 DNA: TGTGCCAGCAATAGGGGGCCCAGCTCCTACAATGAGCAGTTCTTC
CDR3 protein: CASNRGPSSYNEQFF

D gene: TRBD2
clone size: .
J gene: TRBJ2-3
V gene: TRBV5-1
CDR3 DNA: TGCGCCAGCAGCTTCACCCCGACTAGCGCCAGCACAGATACGCAGTATTTT
CDR3 protein: CASSFTPTSASTDTQYF

D gene: .
clone size: once
J gene: TRBJ1-3
V gene: TRBV2
CDR3 DNA: TGTGCCAGCAGGACAGAGGGAAACACCATATATTTT
CDR3 protein: CASRTEGNTIYF

D gene: .
clone size: .
J gene: TRBJ2-2
V gene: TRBV3-1/TRBV3-2
CDR3 DNA: TGTGCCAGCAGCCAAGGGCCCCTTCCCCCCGGGGAGCTGTTTTTT
CDR3 protein: CASSQGPLPPGELFF

D gene: TRBD2
clone size: .
J gene: TRBJ2-1
V gene: TRBV6-2/TRBV6-3
CDR3 DNA: TGTGCCAGCAGCGCGGCGCGTAGCGGGAGCTCCAATGAGCAGTTCTTC
CDR3 protein: CASSAARSGSSNEQFF

D gene: TRBD1
clone size: .
J gene: TRBJ2-7
V gene: TRBV19
CDR3 DNA: TGTGCCAGTAGTATAGTGATACAGGGGGCAGGCGAGCAGTACTTC
CDR3 protein: CASSIVIQGAGEQYF

D gene: TRBD2
clone size: .
J gene: TRBJ2-1
V gene: TRBV9
CDR3 DNA: TGTGCCAGCACCCTGGGAGGGAGGGTCCCCTACAATGAGCAGTTCTTC
CDR3 protein: CASTLGGRVPYNEQFF

D gene: .
clone size: .
J gene: TRBJ2-4
V gene: TRBV11-2
CDR3 DNA: TGTGCCAGCAGCCCCGAGCGGAACATTCAGTACTTC
CDR3 protein: CASSPERNIQYF

D gene: .
clone size: once
J gene: TRBJ2-6
V gene: TRBV5-6
CDR3 DNA: TGTGCCAGCAGCTTGCGGGGAGCGGGGGCCAACGTCCTGACTTTC
CDR3 protein: CASSLRGAGANVLTF